The 26 T cell receptor beta chains reported below all come from one sample, sequenced in a study of cytomegalovirus exposure and HLA in healthy donors. 13 Jbeta primers and 60 Vbeta primers were used for the PCR. Generated by immunoSEQ multiplex PCR, the TCRdb table keeps only in-frame clones and is missing some. The sample includes over 200,000 clones, about 84% of them seen just once. The material sequenced was PBMCs. These receptors were collected from a human donor in good health.

The chain uses TRBV7-9 and TRBJ2-1, with no clear D. Germline CDR1 reads SEHNR; CDR2 reads FQNEAQ (reference sequence). The ends were cut back, 2 bases at V and 7 bases at J, with 6 bases in the middle. This CDR3 comprises 12 residues. For the CDR3, the DNA is TGTGCCAGCAGCTTATTTTTAAATGAGCAGTTCTTC. Residues: CASSLFLNEQFF.

The chain recombines TRBV2 with TRBJ2-3; D gene ambiguous. V dropped 7 bases and J dropped 3 bases, with 5 bases sitting between them. Germline V CDR1 and CDR2: SNHLY, FYNNEI. The CDR3 is 11 residues long. CDR3 in amino acids: CASMRTDTQYF. The CDR3 coding sequence is TGTGCCAGCATGAGAACAGATACGCAGTATTTT.

The chain links TRBV29-1 to TRBJ2-1; D is unclear. Germline CDR1 reads SQVTM; CDR2 reads ANQGSEA. Trimming cost V 5 bases and J 7 bases, with 18 bases left between them. The CDR3 is 14 amino acids. The CDR3 sequence: CSVPGRPLRNEQFF. The CDR3 nucleotides are TGCAGCGTTCCAGGTCGGCCCTTACGAAATGAGCAGTTCTTC.

The chain uses TRBV28 and TRBJ2-1; 13 nucleotides match TRBD2. Germline V gene sequence: CDR1 MDHEN, CDR2 SYDVKM. This CDR3 contains 16 residues. V gave up 6 bases and J gave up 4 bases; unmatched junction bases: 6. The CDR3 region has the DNA TGTGCCAGCAGGTCCGGGACTAGCGGGGATTACAATGAGCAGTTCTTC. It encodes CASRSGTSGDYNEQFF.

V and J are TRBV28 and TRBJ2-7; 7 bases fit TRBD1. Unmatched junction bases numbered 14, after V lost 6 bases and J lost 3 bases. This CDR3 has 16 amino acids. From germline, CDR1 is MDHEN and CDR2 SYDVKM. This CDR3 is CASRAEGGASVYEQYF. The CDR3 DNA follows: TGTGCCAGCAGGGCAGAAGGGGGCGCATCAGTCTACGAGCAGTACTTC.

This chain connects TRBV7-8 to TRBJ2-2; tentatively, D is TRBD1 (5 bases). The CDR3 loop spans 20 amino acids. Between the trimmed V and J ends, which lost 3 bases and 2 bases, there was a span of 25 bases. CDR1 is SGHVS, CDR2 FQNEAQ, per germline. CDR3 protein: CASSLVTRQLPTQNTGELFF. As DNA, the CDR3 is TGTGCCAGCAGCTTGGTCACCCGACAGCTCCCTACCCAAAACACCGGGGAGCTGTTTTTT.

This clone appeared a single time. The V gene is TRBV18, the J gene TRBJ2-7; the D gene is possibly TRBD2 (7 bases). CDR3 length: 13 amino acids. With 8 bases removed from V and 3 bases from J, the gap between germline ends came to 14 bases. Looked up from germline, CDR1 is KGHSH and CDR2 is LQKENI. The CDR3 sequence: CASRYGGLYEQYF. The CDR3 region has the DNA TGTGCCAGCCGGTACGGGGGGCTCTACGAGCAGTACTTC.

The CDR3 nucleotides read TGTGCCAGCAGTGAAATGGGCATTACCTACGAGCAGTACTTC. As protein: CASSEMGITYEQYF. The J gene is TRBJ2-7, the V gene TRBV2; D gene unclear. Germline-derived CDR1 and CDR2 are SNHLY and FYNNEI. Between the trimmed V and J ends, which lost 2 bases and 2 bases, there was a span of 10 bases. The CDR3 totals 14 residues.

This clone was counted a few times. At one boundary the junction diverges from the germline segment, which might be a read error. The chain is built from TRBV7-7 and TRBJ2-7; D might be TRBD1 (6 bases). The V gene's germline CDR1 is SSHAT and CDR2 FNYEAQ (reference sequence). CDR3 length equals 16 residues. Written as DNA, the CDR3 is TGTGCTAGCAGCTTAGGTGAAGACAGGCCCCCCTACGAGCAGTACTTC. Translating it yields CASSLGEDRPPYEQYF.

The CDR3 coding sequence is TGTGCCAGTAGTATAGTAGGGAGCGGACTAGCGGCCTACAATGAGCAGTTCTTC. Translating gives CASSIVGSGLAAYNEQFF. The gene calls are TRBV19 and TRBJ2-1; TRBD2 aligns across 10 bases. The CDR3 extends over 18 amino acids. Germline CDR1 is LNHDA and CDR2 is SQIVND (reference sequence). Trimming cost V 1 base and J 2 bases; bases outside gene matches: 8.

In its sample, this clone was seen once. The V call is TRBV30, the J call TRBJ2-1; 13 nucleotides agree with TRBD2. The length of the CDR3 is 13 residues. Germline V lookup: CDR1 GTSNPN, CDR2 SVGIG (reference sequence). V lost 3 bases and J lost 11; bases outside the gene matches: 4. The CDR3 DNA is TGTGCCTGGAGCGGGACTAGCGGGATACAGCAGTTCTTC. Translated, it gives CAWSGTSGIQQFF. The full variable domain, completed using reference TRBV30 and TRBJ2-1, is SQTIHQWPATLVQPVGSPLSLECTVEGTSNPNLYWYRQAAGRGLQLLFYSVGIGQISSEVPQNLSASRPQDRQFILSSKKLLLSDSGFYLCAWSGTSGIQQFFGPGTRLTVL.

J is TRBJ2-1 and V is TRBV7-9, with TRBD2 as a possible D gene (6 bases). V lost 5 bases to trimming and J lost 3 bases, with 14 bases between them. CDR1 and CDR2 from the germline V gene are SEHNR and FQNEAQ (reference sequence). This CDR3 contains 15 residues. DNA of the CDR3: TGTGCCAGCAGCGCAAATAGCGGTTACTACAATGAGCAGTTCTTC. Amino acids: CASSANSGYYNEQFF. Based on the CDR3 plus reference TRBV7-9 and TRBJ2-1, the full variable domain is DTGVSQNPRHKITKRGQNVTFRCDPISEHNRLYWYRQTLGQGPEFLTYFQNEAQLEKSRLLSDRFSAERPKGSFSTLEIQRTEQGDSAMYLCASSANSGYYNEQFFGPGTRLTVL.

The chain joins TRBV29-1 to TRBJ1-1; 9 bases match TRBD1. Germline-derived CDR1 and CDR2 are SQVTM and ANQGSEA. The CDR3 extends over 15 amino acids. V lost 7 bases to trimming and J lost 11 bases; unmatched junction nucleotides: 20. CDR3 sequence (DNA): TGCAGCGCGGAATTCCCGGACAGGGGAGGGGGAGAGGCTTTCTTT. Encoded protein: CSAEFPDRGGGEAFF.

The gene calls are TRBV5-1 and TRBJ1-1; no definite D call. Germline loops: CDR1 SGHRS, CDR2 YFSETQ. The CDR3 has 13 residues. V was shortened by 0 bases and J by 5 bases, with 8 bases between the two germline ends. CDR3 in amino acids: CASSLGQWTEAFF. The CDR3 DNA reads TGCGCCAGCAGCTTGGGACAATGGACTGAAGCTTTCTTT.

In its sample, this clone was seen a few times. This chain joins TRBV14 and TRBJ1-2; TRBD1 matches 7 bases. The V gene end was trimmed by 4 bases and the J gene end by 7 bases; junction bases not matched to a gene: 9. Looked up from germline, CDR1 is SGHDN and CDR2 is FVKESK. This CDR3 comprises 14 residues. CDR3 nucleotide sequence: TGTGCCAGCAGCCCACAGGGGCTTGGGAGTGGCTACACCTTC. It is translated as CASSPQGLGSGYTF.

The chain employs TRBV6-5 and TRBJ1-1; 9 bases fit TRBD1. Trimming removed 5 bases from V and 1 base from J; junction bases left unmatched: 5. CDR1 MNHEY and CDR2 SVGAGI come from the germline V gene. The CDR3 runs to 15 residues. CDR3 sequence: CASSRDRAGNTEAFF. CDR3 coding DNA: TGTGCCAGCAGTCGGGACAGGGCGGGGAACACTGAAGCTTTCTTT.

The chain has TRBV19 and TRBJ2-7, with a weak D call TRBD1 (6 bases). Germline V CDR1 and CDR2: LNHDA, SQIVND (reference sequence). The CDR3 spans 16 residues. V lost 2 bases to trimming and J lost 4 bases, with 18 bases between them. For the CDR3, the DNA is TGTGCCAGTAGTATAACTCTCCCGGGACAAGGGTACGAGCAGTACTTC. This sequence encodes CASSITLPGQGYEQYF.

V usage is TRBV4-3 and J usage is TRBJ2-5, with 7 bases identical to TRBD2. The J call is doubtful: the DNA matches TRBJ2-7 better. Germline assignment: CDR1 LGHNA and CDR2 YSLEER. The CDR3 consists of 14 residues. This chain's CDR3 is CASSRTSEGYEQYF. CDR3 coding DNA: TGCGCCAGCAGCCGGACTAGTGAGGGGTACGAGCAGTACTTC.

This clone appeared a few times. V and J are TRBV7-3 and TRBJ1-1; D is possibly TRBD1 (5 bases). The CDR3 loop spans 13 amino acids. In germline, CDR1 is SGHTA, CDR2 FQGTGA. The V end was cut by 2 bases, the J end by 6 bases, with 10 bases between. The CDR3 DNA sequence: TGTGCCAGCAGCTTATGGGGGGATTCTGAAGCTTTCTTT. Translation gives CASSLWGDSEAFF.

The chain recombines TRBV7-3 with TRBJ2-3; the D gene is possibly TRBD2 (6 bases). CDR1 is SGHTA and CDR2 is FQGTGA in the germline V gene. V shed 8 bases and J shed 5 bases, with 8 bases lying between them. The CDR3 spans 11 residues. In DNA form, the CDR3 reads TGTGCCAGCGGTAGCGGAGATACGCAGTATTTT. Amino acid sequence: CASGSGDTQYF.

The rearrangement links TRBV2 to TRBJ2-1; weak D call: TRBD2 (6 bases). Germline loops: CDR1 SNHLY, CDR2 FYNNEI. Trimming took 2 bases from V and 7 from J, leaving 18 bases between them. There are 16 residues in the CDR3. The CDR3 nucleotides read TGTGCCAGCAGTGAATGGGTAACGGGAGTGGATAATGAGCAGTTCTTC. Translated, it gives CASSEWVTGVDNEQFF.

The J gene is TRBJ2-7, the V gene TRBV2; 10 bases are shared with TRBD1. Looked up from germline, CDR1 is SNHLY and CDR2 is FYNNEI. The CDR3 contains 15 residues. V lost 1 base to trimming and J lost 4 bases; unmatched junction nucleotides: 4. As DNA, the CDR3 is TGTGCCAGCAGTGAAGGACAGGGGGCATTTTACGAGCAGTACTTC. It is translated as CASSEGQGAFYEQYF.

The J gene is TRBJ2-7, the V gene TRBV7-9, with D maybe TRBD1 (5 bases). This CDR3 has 15 residues. Deletions cut 5 bases from V and 3 bases from J, with 17 bases between. The germline gives CDR1 SEHNR, CDR2 FQNEAQ (reference sequence). The CDR3 is CASSRPSQGDYEQYF. As DNA, the CDR3 is TGTGCCAGCAGCCGCCCTTCCCAGGGCGACTACGAGCAGTACTTC.

In its sample, this clone was seen a few times. The chain has TRBV30 and TRBJ2-7, with 9 bases matching TRBD1. The CDR3 is 14 amino acids. The J segment lost 2 bases and the V segment lost 3 bases, leaving 5 bases of the junction unmatched. Germline loops: CDR1 GTSNPN, CDR2 SVGIG (reference sequence). CDR3 protein: CAWRARDRAYEQYF. CDR3 bases: TGTGCCTGGAGAGCCCGGGACAGGGCCTACGAGCAGTACTTC.

The V call is TRBV7-2, the J call TRBJ2-5, with 10 nucleotides matching TRBD2. The J call could be wrong; TRBJ2-7 is a better fit for the DNA end. The germline CDR1 and CDR2 sequences are SGHTA and FQGNSA. The CDR3 loop spans 15 amino acids. The CDR3 reads CASSTRALAGNEQYF. The DNA of the CDR3 is TGTGCCAGCAGCACCAGGGCACTAGCGGGAAACGAGCAGTACTTC.

The chain has TRBV2 and TRBJ2-1; possible D gene TRBD2, 6 bases. CDR1 and CDR2 from the germline V gene are SNHLY and FYNNEI. The CDR3 contains 12 residues. V was pared by 6 bases and J by 9 bases, with 12 bases between. Here the CDR3 DNA reads TGTGCCAGCAGGCGGGACGTCGGTGAGCAGTTCTTC. Translated: CASRRDVGEQFF. Full variable domain (remainder filled in from reference TRBV2 and TRBJ2-1): EPEVTQTPSHQVTQMGQEVILRCVPISNHLYFYWYRQILGQKVEFLVSFYNNEISEKSEIFDDQFSVERPDGSNFTLKIRSTKLEDSAMYFCASRRDVGEQFFGPGTRLTVL.